This T cell receptor (beta chain) was observed in a study of cytomegalovirus exposure and HLA in healthy donors. PCR employed 60 Vbeta and 13 Jbeta primers. Assay used: immunoSEQ multiplex PCR; TCRdb lists only in-frame clones, some missing. The repertoire includes more than 95,000 clones, about 70% of them detected once, and 13% sits in the top ten. The CDR3 extends over 13 amino acids. The V gene's germline CDR1 is SGHVS and CDR2 FQNEAQ. Trimming took off 7 bases at V and 3 bases at J, with 13 bases between the two ends. Specimen: PBMCs. The chain joins TRBV7-8 to TRBJ2-7; D remains ambiguous. This sequence originates from a woman aged 60-75 years in good health and CMV-seropositive. This CDR3 reads CASNNLRNYEQYF. In nucleotides, the CDR3 is TGTGCCAGCAACAATTTAAGAAACTACGAGCAGTACTTC.